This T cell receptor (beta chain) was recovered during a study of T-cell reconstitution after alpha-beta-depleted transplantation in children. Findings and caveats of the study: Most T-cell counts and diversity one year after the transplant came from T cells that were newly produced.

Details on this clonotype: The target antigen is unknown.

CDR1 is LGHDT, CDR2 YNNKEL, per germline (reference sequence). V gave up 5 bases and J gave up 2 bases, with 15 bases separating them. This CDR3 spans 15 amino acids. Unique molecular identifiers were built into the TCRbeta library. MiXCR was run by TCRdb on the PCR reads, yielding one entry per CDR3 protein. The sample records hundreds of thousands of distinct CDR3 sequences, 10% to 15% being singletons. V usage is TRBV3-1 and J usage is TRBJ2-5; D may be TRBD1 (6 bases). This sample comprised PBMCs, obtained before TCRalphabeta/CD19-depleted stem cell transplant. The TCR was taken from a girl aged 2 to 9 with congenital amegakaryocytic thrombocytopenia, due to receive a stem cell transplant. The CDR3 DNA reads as TGTGCCAGCAGCTCCTCAGGGGTAGGACAAGAGACCCAGTACTTC. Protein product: CASSSSGVGQETQYF.